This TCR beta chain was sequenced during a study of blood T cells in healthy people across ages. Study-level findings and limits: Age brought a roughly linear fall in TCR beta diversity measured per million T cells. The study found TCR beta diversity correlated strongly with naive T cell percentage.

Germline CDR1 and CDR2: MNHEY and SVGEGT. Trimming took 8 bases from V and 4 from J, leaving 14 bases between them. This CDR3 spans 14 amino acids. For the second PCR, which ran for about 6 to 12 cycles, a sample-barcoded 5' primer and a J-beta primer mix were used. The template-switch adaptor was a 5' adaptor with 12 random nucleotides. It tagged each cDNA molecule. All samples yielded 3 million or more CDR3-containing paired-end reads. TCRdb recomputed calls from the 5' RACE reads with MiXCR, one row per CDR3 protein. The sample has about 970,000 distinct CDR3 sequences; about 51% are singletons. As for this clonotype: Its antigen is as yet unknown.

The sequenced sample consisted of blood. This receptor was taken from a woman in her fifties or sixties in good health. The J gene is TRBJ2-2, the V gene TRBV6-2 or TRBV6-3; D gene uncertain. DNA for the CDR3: TGTGCCAGCGGCCTCCGAACGGGCACCGGGGAGCTGTTTTTT. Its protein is CASGLRTGTGELFF.